The 11 T cell receptor beta chains below were found in one sample sequenced in a study of cytomegalovirus exposure and HLA in healthy donors. TCRdb keeps only in-frame clones here, not all; method: immunoSEQ multiplex PCR. The data contain about 120,000 clones, more than 70% of them singletons. Specimen: PBMCs. These receptors were collected from a man aged 18 to 29 in good health and CMV-seronegative.

The gene calls are TRBV28 and TRBJ2-7, with a weak D call TRBD2 (6 bases). There are 16 residues in the CDR3. Germline V lookup: CDR1 MDHEN, CDR2 SYDVKM. Between the trimmed V and J ends, which lost 2 bases and 3 bases, there was a span of 17 bases. The CDR3 sequence: CASSLAVSGWVYEQYF. In nucleotides, the CDR3 is TGTGCCAGCAGTTTAGCAGTAAGCGGGTGGGTCTACGAGCAGTACTTC.

The chain has TRBV28 and TRBJ2-3, with TRBD1 matching over 8 bases. J lost 1 base, V lost 3 bases, and 9 bases had no gene match. There are 17 residues in the CDR3. CDR1 and CDR2 (germline): MDHEN, SYDVKM. Written as DNA, the CDR3 is TGTGCCAGCAGTTTGGGCTCCAGGGGGCATCGCACAGATACGCAGTATTTT. Translated: CASSLGSRGHRTDTQYF.

The chain combines TRBV6-1 with TRBJ2-5; no firm D call. The CDR3 runs 14 residues. Trimming pared 6 bases from V and 5 bases from J, leaving 16 bases between. Germline CDR1 reads MNHNS; CDR2 reads SASEGT. DNA of the CDR3: TGTGCCAGCAGCCCCCTCGGGTCGCTGGAGACCCAGTACTTC. Its translation is CASSPLGSLETQYF.

J is TRBJ1-1 and V is TRBV19; 8 nucleotides line up with TRBD1. With 6 bases clipped from V and 1 base from J, the junction kept 4 bases outside the gene matches. The CDR3 sequence is 14 residues long. Per the germline V gene, CDR1 is LNHDA and CDR2 is SQIVND (reference sequence). The CDR3 sequence: CASRRDRGNTEAFF. The DNA of the CDR3 is TGTGCCAGTAGGAGAGACAGGGGGAACACTGAAGCTTTCTTT.

For the CDR3, the DNA is TGTGCCAGCATAGAGGGGGCTGGCAATCAGCCCCAGCATTTT. Amino acids: CASIEGAGNQPQHF. V gene TRBV28 combines with J gene TRBJ1-5; 7 bases line up with TRBD1. The germline V gene encodes CDR1 MDHEN and CDR2 SYDVKM. Unmatched junction bases numbered 5, after V lost 7 bases and J lost 2 bases. This CDR3 is built from 14 residues.

The V and J genes are TRBV5-1 and TRBJ1-2; no definite D call. CDR1 and CDR2 (germline): SGHRS, YFSETQ. The CDR3 loop spans 13 amino acids. V gave up 4 bases and J gave up 3 bases, with 10 bases separating them. As DNA, the CDR3 is TGCGCCAGCAGCCCCGGGAATGACTATGGCTACACCTTC. This encodes CASSPGNDYGYTF.

J is TRBJ2-4 and V is TRBV23-1, with 11 bases matching TRBD1. TRBV23-1 is assigned to the ORF class and has an uncertain function. CDR3 size: 17 residues. V lost 4 bases and J lost 7; bases outside the gene matches: 12. CDR3 sequence: CASSPRTGGSLLNIQYF. The CDR3 region has the DNA TGCGCCAGCAGTCCTCGGACAGGGGGCTCCCTTTTGAACATTCAGTACTTC.

The J gene is TRBJ2-7, the V gene TRBV5-1; D might be TRBD2 (6 bases). The CDR3 spans 13 residues. The V and J ends lost 6 bases and 6 bases respectively, with 16 bases between them. CDR1 SGHRS and CDR2 YFSETQ come from the germline V gene. CDR3 DNA: TGCGCCAGCACGACTGGCGGGACCCGCGAGCAGTACTTC. Protein product: CASTTGGTREQYF.

V is TRBV7-8 and J is TRBJ2-1; TRBD2 matches 10 bases. The CDR3 is made up of 18 amino acids. CDR1 is SGHVS, CDR2 FQNEAQ, per germline. V dropped 1 base and J dropped 4; count of bases not matched to a gene: 10. The DNA for the CDR3 is TGTGCCAGCAGCTTAGGGTCTCGAGCGGGAGGGCCTTACAATGAGCAGTTCTTC. Translated, it gives CASSLGSRAGGPYNEQFF. Full variable domain (rest looked up from reference TRBV7-8 and TRBJ2-1): GAGVSQSPRYKVAKRGQDVALRCDPISGHVSLFWYQQALGQGPEFLTYFQNEAQLDKSGLPSDRFFAERPEGSVSTLKIQRTQQEDSAVYLCASSLGSRAGGPYNEQFFGPGTRLTVL.

The chain has TRBV5-6 and TRBJ1-2; D remains unclear. Germline V gene sequence: CDR1 SGHDT, CDR2 YYEEEE. This CDR3 spans 13 amino acids. The V end lost 1 base, the J end lost 8 bases, and 12 bases lay between the germline ends. The CDR3 loop reads CASSLFRRWGYTF. CDR3 sequence (DNA): TGTGCCAGCAGCTTGTTTAGGAGATGGGGCTACACCTTC. The entire variable domain, with the rest obtained from reference TRBV5-6 and TRBJ1-2, is as follows: DAGVTQSPTHLIKTRGQQVTLRCSPKSGHDTVSWYQQALGQGPQFIFQYYEEEERQRGNFPDRFSGHQFPNYSSELNVNALLLGDSALYLCASSLFRRWGYTFGSGTRLTVV.

The chain uses TRBV27 and TRBJ1-4; maybe TRBD1 (5 bases). The germline V and J ends were trimmed by 7 bases and 7 bases, with 13 bases remaining between them. Per germline, CDR1 MNHEY and CDR2 SMNVEV (reference sequence). The CDR3 has 13 residues. CDR3 amino acids: CASKAGLSEKLFF. CDR3 sequence (DNA): TGTGCCAGCAAAGCAGGGCTGAGTGAAAAACTGTTTTTT. Together with reference TRBV27 and TRBJ1-4, the CDR3 gives the full variable domain: EAQVTQNPRYLITVTGKKLTVTCSQNMNHEYMSWYRQDPGLGLRQIYYSMNVEVTDKGDVPEGYKVSRKEKRNFPLILESPSPNQTSLYFCASKAGLSEKLFFGSGTQLSVL.